Presented here are 5 T cell receptor beta chains from one specimen sequenced in a study of T cell responses to AZD1222 COVID-19 vaccine (dated by TCRdb to the early 2020s). Interpreted using the paper, the time point label stands for: baseline before first vaccination. To prepare the library, the immunoSEQ multiplex PCR assay was applied. The immuneACCESS repertoire file appears here via TCRdb, limited to in-frame rearrangements. These files lack a portion of the clones; in checked studies, under half of the deficit traces to unresolved V genes, and the cause of the others is not known. The sample has under 200,000 clones on record, roughly 94% of them singletons. Jointly, the top ten make up approximately 0.69% of the sample. Source: peripheral blood, taken on day 0 of AZD1222 vaccination. These receptors were obtained from an adult in good health.

The rearrangement links TRBV11-3 to TRBJ1-1, with 7 bases identical to TRBD1. J lost 7 bases, V lost 1 base, and 3 bases had no gene match. The CDR3 loop spans 13 amino acids. Germline V CDR1 and CDR2: SGHNT, YENEEA. The CDR3 bases are TGTGCCAGCAGCTTAGGACAGGGTCTTGAAGCTTTCTTT. Protein product: CASSLGQGLEAFF. The full variable domain, its missing parts supplied by reference TRBV11-3 and TRBJ1-1, is EAGVVQSPRYKIIEKKQPVAFWCNPISGHNTLYWYLQNLGQGPELLIRYENEEAVDDSQLPKDRFSAERLKGVDSTLKIQPAELGDSAVYLCASSLGQGLEAFFGQGTRLTVV.

As DNA, the CDR3 is TGCAGTGCTAGGAGGTCGATGGCCCAGCATTTT. Translated, it gives CSARRSMAQHF. The chain has TRBV20-1 and TRBJ1-5; D is ambiguous. V was pared by 3 bases and J by 11 bases, with 11 bases between. Germline V lookup: CDR1 DFQATT, CDR2 SNEGSKA (reference sequence). CDR3 length: 11 amino acids.

In its sample, this clone was seen once. V and J are TRBV18 and TRBJ2-1; tentative D call: TRBD2 (6 bases). Germline V gene lookup returns CDR1 KGHSH and CDR2 LQKENI. The CDR3 loop spans 15 amino acids. V was trimmed by 6 bases and J by 8 bases, leaving 20 bases between them. The DNA for the CDR3 is TGTGCCAGCTCGCTCCGTTTGCAAGCGGGTTATGAGCAGTTCTTC. Translation gives CASSLRLQAGYEQFF.

The chain has TRBV4-1 and TRBJ1-5; a possible D gene is TRBD1 (6 bases). CDR3 length: 15 amino acids. Per germline, CDR1 MGHRA and CDR2 YSYEKL. V lost 4 bases, J lost 4 bases, and 14 bases lay in between. CDR3 protein: CASSRTGSSNQPQHF. DNA for the CDR3: TGCGCCAGCAGCCGTACAGGGTCATCAAATCAGCCCCAGCATTTT.

The genes are TRBV4-1 and TRBJ1-1; D may be TRBD1 (6 bases). Deletions cut 1 base from V and 2 bases from J, with 14 bases between. Germline V gives CDR1 MGHRA, CDR2 YSYEKL. CDR3 size: 16 residues. CDR3 sequence: CASSQGYLQGNTEAFF. The CDR3 DNA is TGCGCCAGCAGCCAAGGATACTTACAGGGAAACACTGAAGCTTTCTTT.